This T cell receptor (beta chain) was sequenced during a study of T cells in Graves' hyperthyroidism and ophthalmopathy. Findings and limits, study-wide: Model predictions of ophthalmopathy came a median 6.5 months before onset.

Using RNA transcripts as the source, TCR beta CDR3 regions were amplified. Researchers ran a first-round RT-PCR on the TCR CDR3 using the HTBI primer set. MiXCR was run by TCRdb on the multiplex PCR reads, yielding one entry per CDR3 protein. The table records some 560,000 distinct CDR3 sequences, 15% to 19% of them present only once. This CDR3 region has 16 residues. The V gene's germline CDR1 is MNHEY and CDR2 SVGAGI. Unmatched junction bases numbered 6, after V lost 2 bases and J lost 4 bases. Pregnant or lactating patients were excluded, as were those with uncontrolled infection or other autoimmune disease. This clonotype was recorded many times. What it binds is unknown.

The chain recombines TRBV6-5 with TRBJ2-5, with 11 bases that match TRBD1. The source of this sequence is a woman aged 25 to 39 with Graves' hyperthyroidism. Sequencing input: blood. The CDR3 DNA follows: TGTGCCAGCAGTTACGGACAGGGGGCGCTCGGAGAGACCCAGTACTTC. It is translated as CASSYGQGALGETQYF.